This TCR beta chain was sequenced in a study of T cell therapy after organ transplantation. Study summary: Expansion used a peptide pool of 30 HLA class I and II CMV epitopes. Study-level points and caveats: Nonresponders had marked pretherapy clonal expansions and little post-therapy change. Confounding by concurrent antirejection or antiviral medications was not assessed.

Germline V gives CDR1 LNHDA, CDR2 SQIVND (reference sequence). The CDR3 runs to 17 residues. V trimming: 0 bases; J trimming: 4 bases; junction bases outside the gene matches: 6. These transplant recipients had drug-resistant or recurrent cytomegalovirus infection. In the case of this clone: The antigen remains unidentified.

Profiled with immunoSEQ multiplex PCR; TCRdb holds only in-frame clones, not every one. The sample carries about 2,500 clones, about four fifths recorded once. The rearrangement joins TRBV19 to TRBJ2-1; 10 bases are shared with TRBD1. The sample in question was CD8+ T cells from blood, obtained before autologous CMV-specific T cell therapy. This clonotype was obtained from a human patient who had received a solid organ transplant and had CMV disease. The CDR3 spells CASSIDQDRGAYNEQFF. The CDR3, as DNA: TGTGCCAGTAGTATAGATCAGGACAGGGGGGCGTACAATGAGCAGTTCTTC.